Only one count was recorded for the clone carrying this T cell receptor beta chain. TCRdb keeps only in-frame clones here, not all; method: immunoSEQ multiplex PCR. This table has 98,000 or so clones, around three quarters appearing once. This specimen belongs to a study of control samples from healthy donors and cancer patients. The CDR3 runs to 14 residues. J was trimmed by 8 bases and V by 3 bases; bases with no gene match: 9. CDR1 and CDR2 from the germline V gene are MNHNS and SASEGT. This sequence was found in a woman aged 25 to 39 in good health. Input material: blood. The rearrangement joins TRBV6-1 to TRBJ1-2, with 7 bases identical to TRBD1. The CDR3 DNA reads as TGTGCCAGCAGTGAGGGGACAGCCTATGAAGGCTACACCTTC. This sequence encodes CASSEGTAYEGYTF.